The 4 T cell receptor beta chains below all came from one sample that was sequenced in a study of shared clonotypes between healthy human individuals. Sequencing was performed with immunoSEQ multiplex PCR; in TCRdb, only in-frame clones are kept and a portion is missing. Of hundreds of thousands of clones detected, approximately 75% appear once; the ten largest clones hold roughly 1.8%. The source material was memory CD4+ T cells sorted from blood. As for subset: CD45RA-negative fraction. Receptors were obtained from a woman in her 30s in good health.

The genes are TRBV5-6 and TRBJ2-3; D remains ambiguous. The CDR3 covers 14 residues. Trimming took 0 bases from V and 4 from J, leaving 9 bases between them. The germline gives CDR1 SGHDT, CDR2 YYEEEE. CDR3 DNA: TGTGCCAGCAGCTTGGCCTCGGTGTCAGATACGCAGTATTTT. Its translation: CASSLASVSDTQYF.

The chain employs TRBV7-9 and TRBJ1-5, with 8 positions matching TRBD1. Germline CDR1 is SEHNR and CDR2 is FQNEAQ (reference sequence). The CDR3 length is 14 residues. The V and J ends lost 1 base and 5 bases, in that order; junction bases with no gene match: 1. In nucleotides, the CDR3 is TGTGCCAGCAGCTTAGACAGGGGGGATCAGCCCCAGCATTTT. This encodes CASSLDRGDQPQHF.

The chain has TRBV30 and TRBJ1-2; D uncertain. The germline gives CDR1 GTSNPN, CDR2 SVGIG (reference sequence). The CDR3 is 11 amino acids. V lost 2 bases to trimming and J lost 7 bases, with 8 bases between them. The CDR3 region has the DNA TGTGCCTGGAGTTCAGCCGGTGGCTACACCTTC. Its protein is CAWSSAGGYTF.

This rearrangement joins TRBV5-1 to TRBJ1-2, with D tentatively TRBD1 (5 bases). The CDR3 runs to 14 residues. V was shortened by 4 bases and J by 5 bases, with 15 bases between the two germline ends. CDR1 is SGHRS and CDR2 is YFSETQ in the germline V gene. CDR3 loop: CASSPAAGPYGYTF. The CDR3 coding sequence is TGCGCCAGCAGCCCGGCGGCAGGGCCTTATGGCTACACCTTC.